Listed below are T cell receptor beta chains from one sample, sequenced in a study of shared T cell receptors in the human thymus. Profiled with immunoSEQ multiplex PCR; TCRdb holds only in-frame clones, not every one. Of hundreds of thousands of clones listed, approximately 85% are singletons. The same sample was also studied in work on human thymus T cells.

Sequences were obtained from thymocytes. The receptors here all came from a girl less than two years old with a congenital heart defect. The CDR3 runs from the conserved cysteine through the conserved F or W. D genes are given only for firm matches. Only some rows state a clone size, as once, few, many or a class for expanded clones.

j_gene | v_gene | d_gene | abundance | len | CDR3nt | CDR3aa
TRBJ2-1 | TRBV18 | TRBD1 | - | 17 | TGTGCCAGCTCACGACACAGGGGGCAAGGGCAGGGTGATGAGCAGTTCTTC | CASSRHRGQGQGDEQFF
TRBJ1-1 | TRBV5-1 | TRBD1 | - | 14 | TGCGCCAGCAGCTCGACAGGGGGCCGCACTGAAGCTTTCTTT | CASSSTGGRTEAFF
TRBJ2-2 | TRBV14 | - | - | 17 | TGTGCCAGCAGCCAAGATAGGGCAGGGAAAAACACCGGGGAGCTGTTTTTT | CASSQDRAGKNTGELFF
TRBJ2-7 | TRBV27 | - | few | 15 | TGTGCCAGCAGCCCCATCCGGGAAGGTGCCTACGAGCAGTACTTC | CASSPIREGAYEQYF
TRBJ2-3 | TRBV13 | TRBD1 | - | 18 | TGTGCCAGCAGCTACAGGGGTTTGTCGGGAAACTCACGGGATACGCAGTATTTT | CASSYRGLSGNSRDTQYF
TRBJ2-5 | TRBV18 | - | - | 13 | TGTGCCAGCTCACCTACTAGCAGGGAGACCCAGTACTTC | CASSPTSRETQYF
TRBJ1-1 | TRBV7-9 | - | - | 17 | TGTGCCAGCAGCTTAGTAGGTAAGCGGGAGTCGGGCACTGAAGCTTTCTTT | CASSLVGKRESGTEAFF
TRBJ1-2 | TRBV6-1 | - | few | 17 | TGTGCCAGCAGTGAAGGGCAGACGGAAGTTAGGGGCTATGGCTACACCTTC | CASSEGQTEVRGYGYTF
TRBJ2-7 | TRBV9 | - | - | 15 | TGTGCCAGCAGCGTAGGGAGGGCGGGGATTTACGAGCAGTACTTC | CASSVGRAGIYEQYF
TRBJ1-2 | TRBV29-1 | TRBD1 | - | 15 | TGCAGCGTTCACCTCCGGGACAGGGAGACCTATGGCTACACCTTC | CSVHLRDRETYGYTF
TRBJ2-7 | TRBV27 | - | - | 15 | TGTGCCAGCAGTTTATCTAGGGACTTACTCTACGAGCAGTACTTC | CASSLSRDLLYEQYF
TRBJ2-5 | TRBV5-1 | TRBD1 | - | 11 | TGCGCCAGCAGCATACCGGGACAGACCTACTTC | CASSIPGQTYF
TRBJ2-1 | TRBV4-3 | - | once | 16 | TGCGCCAGCAGCCAAGGGGGTCGGACTCACTACAATGAGCAGTTCTTC | CASSQGGRTHYNEQFF
TRBJ1-2 | TRBV20-1 | TRBD1 | - | 10 | TGCAGTGCTAGAACCTCGGACAGGGCCTTC | CSARTSDRAF
TRBJ2-4 | TRBV5-7 | TRBD1 | - | 13 | TGTGCCAGCAGCTATGAGGGGGCGAGCATTCAGTACTTC | CASSYEGASIQYF
TRBJ2-1 | TRBV4-1 | TRBD1 | - | 19 | TGCGCCAGCAGCCAAGATGTCGTTCCGCCGGGACAGGGGTACAATGAGCAGTTCTTC | CASSQDVVPPGQGYNEQFF
TRBJ2-7 | TRBV27 | - | once | 13 | TGTGCCAGCAGGCGGGGAGTATTTGGCGAGCAGTACTTC | CASRRGVFGEQYF
TRBJ1-1 | TRBV30 | - | - | 18 | TGTGCCTGGAGTCCCCAAAAAGCCGGGACTGAGGAAAACACTGAAGCTTTCTTT | CAWSPQKAGTEENTEAFF
TRBJ1-5 | TRBV27 | - | - | 17 | TGTGCCAGCAGTTCCCTGAGGGGGTTCCGGGTCAATCAGCCCCAGCATTTT | CASSSLRGFRVNQPQHF
TRBJ1-6 | TRBV6-1 | - | - | 13 | TGTGCCAGCGCATATTGGGGGGATTCACCCCTCCACTTT | CASAYWGDSPLHF
TRBJ1-3 | TRBV12-5 | - | - | 16 | TGTGCTAGTGGCCCCCCTCCTCAGTCCTCTGGAAACACCATATATTTT | CASGPPPQSSGNTIYF
TRBJ2-5 | TRBV19 | - | - | 11 | TGTGCCAGTAGTACACAAGAGACCCAGTACTTC | CASSTQETQYF
TRBJ2-7 | TRBV6-5 | - | - | 15 | TGTGCCAGCAGTTTACAGCGGCCAGGCTACTACGAGCAGTACTTC | CASSLQRPGYYEQYF
TRBJ1-2 | TRBV2 | - | - | 15 | TGTGCCAGCAGTGAAAGGCTACAGGGTATTGATGGCTACACCTTC | CASSERLQGIDGYTF
TRBJ2-2 | TRBV19 | - | - | 16 | TGTGCCAGTAGTCGATGGGGAGGACGGAACACCGGGGAGCTGTTTTTT | CASSRWGGRNTGELFF
TRBJ1-2 | TRBV4-1 | TRBD1 | - | 15 | TGCGCCAGCAGCCAAGACCGGACAGGGGGCGATGGCTACACCTTC | CASSQDRTGGDGYTF
TRBJ1-2 | TRBV11-2 | - | - | 14 | TGTGCCAGCAGCTTAGGCGGTTTAAACTATGGCTACACCTTC | CASSLGGLNYGYTF
TRBJ2-2 | TRBV18 | - | - | 16 | TGTGCCAGCTCACCACTAAGGGTTCGGAGGACCGGGGAGCTGTTTTTT | CASSPLRVRRTGELFF
TRBJ1-4 | TRBV29-1 | TRBD1 | - | 13 | TGCAGCGGGAAGGACAGGGGCGTGGGAAAACTGTTTTTT | CSGKDRGVGKLFF
TRBJ2-2 | TRBV5-1 | TRBD1 | once | 15 | TGCGCCAGCAGCTTACAGGGGGCAAACACCGGGGAGCTGTTTTTT | CASSLQGANTGELFF
TRBJ2-7 | TRBV9 | - | - | 14 | TGTGCCAGCAGCGTAGAGGGCAGGGGTAGCGAGCAGTACTTC | CASSVEGRGSEQYF
TRBJ2-7 | TRBV7-6 | - | - | 13 | TGTGCCAGCAGCCCGCTTCCCCGGTACGAGCAGTACTTC | CASSPLPRYEQYF
TRBJ2-7 | TRBV6-6 | TRBD1 | few | 14 | TGTGCCAGCGGGCCGGACAGGGGATCGAACGAGCAGTACTTC | CASGPDRGSNEQYF
TRBJ1-2 | TRBV7-3 | - | - | 19 | TGTGCCAGCAGCTTGGCGGCAGGGGCTAGAAACGAAACTAACTATGGCTACACCTTC | CASSLAAGARNETNYGYTF
TRBJ1-3 | TRBV5-1 | - | - | 13 | TGCGCCAGCAGCCGGACAGTCGGAAACACCATATATTTT | CASSRTVGNTIYF
TRBJ2-3 | TRBV9 | - | - | 16 | TGTGCCAGCAGCGTAGCAAGCCGGGTCAGCACAGATACGCAGTATTTT | CASSVASRVSTDTQYF
TRBJ1-5 | TRBV29-1 | TRBD1 | once | 13 | TGCAGCGTAGGGACAGGGGGTGATCAGCCCCAGCATTTT | CSVGTGGDQPQHF
TRBJ2-5 | TRBV7-2 | - | - | 15 | TGTGCCAGCAGCTTAGCTCTGTTTCGGAGGGAGACCCAGTACTTC | CASSLALFRRETQYF
TRBJ1-2 | TRBV6-5 | - | - | 14 | TGTGCCAGCAATGGACGGCCGGGGAACTATGGCTACACCTTC | CASNGRPGNYGYTF
TRBJ1-3 | TRBV5-4 | - | - | 16 | TGTGCCAGCAGCTTTGGCGGGGCAGGGACGAGGAACACCATATATTTT | CASSFGGAGTRNTIYF
TRBJ2-5 | TRBV5-1 | - | - | 15 | TGCGCCAGCAGCTTGTTTCGGGGTGGGGAAGAGACCCAGTACTTC | CASSLFRGGEETQYF